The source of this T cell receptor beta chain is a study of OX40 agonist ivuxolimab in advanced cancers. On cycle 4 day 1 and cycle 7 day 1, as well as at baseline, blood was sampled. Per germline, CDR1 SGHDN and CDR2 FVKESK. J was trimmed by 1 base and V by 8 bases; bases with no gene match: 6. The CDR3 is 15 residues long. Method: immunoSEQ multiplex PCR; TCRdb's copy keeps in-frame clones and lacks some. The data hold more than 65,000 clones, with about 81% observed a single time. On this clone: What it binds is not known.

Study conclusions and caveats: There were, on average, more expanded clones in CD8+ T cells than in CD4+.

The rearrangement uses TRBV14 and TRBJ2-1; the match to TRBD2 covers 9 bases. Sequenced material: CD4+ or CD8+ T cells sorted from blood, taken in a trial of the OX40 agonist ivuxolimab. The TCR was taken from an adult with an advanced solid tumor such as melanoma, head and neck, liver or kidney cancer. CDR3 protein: CASEPLAGSYNEQFF. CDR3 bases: TGTGCCAGCGAACCTCTAGCGGGGTCCTACAATGAGCAGTTCTTC.